This T cell receptor beta chain was identified in a study of T cell responses to AZD1222 COVID-19 vaccine. The length of the CDR3 is 15 residues. Per germline, CDR1 SGHTA and CDR2 FQGNSA. With 1 base removed from V and 3 bases from J, the gap between germline ends came to 9 bases. Study findings and constraints: Unmutated variant regions are reportedly targeted by nearly half of spike-specific TCRs. No repertoire was sampled before or during the peak T cell response, only after it. Spike was spanned by vaccine-associated CD4 TCRs, with dominance at 160-218 and 743-854.

Measured with immunoSEQ multiplex PCR; TCRdb has only the in-frame clones, and not every one. The sample lists about 150,000 clones; approximately 89% were seen once. Remarks on this clone: Its antigen remains unidentified.

The origin of this receptor is an adult in good health. The chain has TRBV7-2 and TRBJ2-2, with a tentative D call TRBD2 (7 bases). The sequencing used peripheral blood, collected on day 0 of MenACWY control vaccination. CDR3 bases: TGTGCCAGCAGCTTAGTAGGGGGGGACACCGGGGAGCTGTTTTTT. It encodes CASSLVGGDTGELFF.